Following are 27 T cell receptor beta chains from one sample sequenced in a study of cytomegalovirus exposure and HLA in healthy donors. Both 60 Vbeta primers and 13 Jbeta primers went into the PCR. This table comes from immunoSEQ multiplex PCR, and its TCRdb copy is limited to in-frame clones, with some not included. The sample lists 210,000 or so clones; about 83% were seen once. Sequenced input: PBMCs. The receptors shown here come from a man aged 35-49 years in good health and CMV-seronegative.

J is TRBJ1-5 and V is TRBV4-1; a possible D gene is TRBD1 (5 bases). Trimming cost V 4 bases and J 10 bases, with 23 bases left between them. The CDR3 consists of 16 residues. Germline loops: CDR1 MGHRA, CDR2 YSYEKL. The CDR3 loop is CASSPSHRDRLGPQHF. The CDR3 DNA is TGCGCCAGCAGCCCGAGTCACCGAGACAGACTTGGACCCCAGCATTTT.

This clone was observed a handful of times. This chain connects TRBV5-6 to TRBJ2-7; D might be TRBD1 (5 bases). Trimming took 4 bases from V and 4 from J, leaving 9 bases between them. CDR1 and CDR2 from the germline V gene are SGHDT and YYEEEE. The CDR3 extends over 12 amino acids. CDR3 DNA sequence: TGTGCCAGCAGCGGGGCCGCTTACGAGCAGTACTTC. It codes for CASSGAAYEQYF.

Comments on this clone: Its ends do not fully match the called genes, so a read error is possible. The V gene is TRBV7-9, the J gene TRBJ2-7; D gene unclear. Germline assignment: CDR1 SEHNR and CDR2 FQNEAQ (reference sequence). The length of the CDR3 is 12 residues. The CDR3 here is CTSSLRPYEQYF. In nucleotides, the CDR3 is TGTACCAGCAGCTTACGTCCCTACGAGCAGTACTTC.

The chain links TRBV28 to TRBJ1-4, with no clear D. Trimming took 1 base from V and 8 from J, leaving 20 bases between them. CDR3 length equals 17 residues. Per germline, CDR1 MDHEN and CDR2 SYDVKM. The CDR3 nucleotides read TGTGCCAGCAGTTTATCCCCAACCGGGGTACGCTGGGAAAAACTGTTTTTT. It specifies CASSLSPTGVRWEKLFF.

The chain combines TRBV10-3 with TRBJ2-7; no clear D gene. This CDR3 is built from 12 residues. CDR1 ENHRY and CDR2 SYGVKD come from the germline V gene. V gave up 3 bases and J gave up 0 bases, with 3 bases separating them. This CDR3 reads CAISDNSYEQYF. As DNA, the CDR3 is TGTGCCATCAGTGACAACTCCTACGAGCAGTACTTC.

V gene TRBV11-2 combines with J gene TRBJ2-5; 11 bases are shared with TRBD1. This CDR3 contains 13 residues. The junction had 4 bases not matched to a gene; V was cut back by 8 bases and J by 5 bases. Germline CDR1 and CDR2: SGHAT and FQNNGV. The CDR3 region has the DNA TGTGCCAGCCGGGACAGGGGGTGGGAGACCCAGTACTTC. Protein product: CASRDRGWETQYF. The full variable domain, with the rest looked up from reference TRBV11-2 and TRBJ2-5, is EAGVAQSPRYKIIEKRQSVAFWCNPISGHATLYWYQQILGQGPKLLIQFQNNGVVDDSQLPKDRFSAERLKGVDSTLKIQPAKLEDSAVYLCASRDRGWETQYFGPGTRLLVL.

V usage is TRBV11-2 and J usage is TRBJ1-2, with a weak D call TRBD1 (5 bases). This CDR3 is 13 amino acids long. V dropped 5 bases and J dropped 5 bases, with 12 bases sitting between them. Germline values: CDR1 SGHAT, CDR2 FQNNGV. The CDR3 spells CASSLPGGYGYTF. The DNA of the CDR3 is TGTGCCAGCAGCCTTCCCGGGGGGTATGGCTACACCTTC. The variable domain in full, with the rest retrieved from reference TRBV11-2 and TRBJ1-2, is EAGVAQSPRYKIIEKRQSVAFWCNPISGHATLYWYQQILGQGPKLLIQFQNNGVVDDSQLPKDRFSAERLKGVDSTLKIQPAKLEDSAVYLCASSLPGGYGYTFGSGTRLTVV.

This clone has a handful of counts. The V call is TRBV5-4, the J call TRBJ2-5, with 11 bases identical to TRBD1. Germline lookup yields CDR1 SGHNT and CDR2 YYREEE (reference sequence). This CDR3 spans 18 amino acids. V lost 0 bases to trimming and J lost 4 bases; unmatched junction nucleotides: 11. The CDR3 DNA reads TGTGCCAGCAGCTTGGGAGTGGGACAGGGGGACAGGGCAGAGACCCAGTACTTC. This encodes CASSLGVGQGDRAETQYF.

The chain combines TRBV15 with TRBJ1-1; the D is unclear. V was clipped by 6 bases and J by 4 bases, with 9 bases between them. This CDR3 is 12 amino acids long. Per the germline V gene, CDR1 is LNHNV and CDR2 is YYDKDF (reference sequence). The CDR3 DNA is TGTGCCACCAGTGTGGGCGTCACTGAAGCTTTCTTT. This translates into CATSVGVTEAFF.

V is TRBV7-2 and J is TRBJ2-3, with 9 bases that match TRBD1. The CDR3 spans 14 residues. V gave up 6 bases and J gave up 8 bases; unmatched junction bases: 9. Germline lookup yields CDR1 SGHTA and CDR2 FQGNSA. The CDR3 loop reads CASRAGQGLGTQYF. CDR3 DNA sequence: TGTGCCAGCAGAGCGGGACAGGGCCTCGGTACGCAGTATTTT.

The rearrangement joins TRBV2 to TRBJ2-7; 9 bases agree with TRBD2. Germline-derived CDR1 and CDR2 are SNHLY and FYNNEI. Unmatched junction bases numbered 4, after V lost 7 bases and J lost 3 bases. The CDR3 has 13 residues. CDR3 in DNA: TGTGCCAGCATGGGACTAGCTGGCTACGAGCAGTACTTC. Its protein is CASMGLAGYEQYF.

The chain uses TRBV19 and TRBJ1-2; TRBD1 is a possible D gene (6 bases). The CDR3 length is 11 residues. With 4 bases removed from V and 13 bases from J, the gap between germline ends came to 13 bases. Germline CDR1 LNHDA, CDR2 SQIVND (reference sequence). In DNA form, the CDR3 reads TGTGCCAGTAGTACCGGACAGCCGGTCACCTTC. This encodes CASSTGQPVTF.

As DNA, the CDR3 is TGTGCCATCAGTGGTTCATTAGGTACAGGGGTGGGTGGCACTGAAGCTTTCTTT. Its translation is CAISGSLGTGVGGTEAFF. V usage is TRBV10-3 and J usage is TRBJ1-1; 7 positions match TRBD1. The CDR3 is 18 amino acids. Germline trimming cut 4 bases from V and 4 bases from J; bases unmatched to any gene: 18. The germline gives CDR1 ENHRY, CDR2 SYGVKD.

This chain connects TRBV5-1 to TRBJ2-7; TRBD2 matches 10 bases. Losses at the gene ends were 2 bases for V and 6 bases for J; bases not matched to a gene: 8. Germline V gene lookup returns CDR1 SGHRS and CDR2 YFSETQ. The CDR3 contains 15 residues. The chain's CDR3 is CASSFLAGALGEQYF. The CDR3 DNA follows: TGCGCCAGCAGCTTCCTAGCGGGGGCCCTGGGCGAGCAGTACTTC.

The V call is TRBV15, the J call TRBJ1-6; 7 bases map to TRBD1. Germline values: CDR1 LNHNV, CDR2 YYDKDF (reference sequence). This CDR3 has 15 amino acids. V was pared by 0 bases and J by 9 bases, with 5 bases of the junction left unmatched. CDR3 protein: CATSRDTGAGSPLHF. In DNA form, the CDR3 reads TGTGCCACCAGCAGAGATACAGGGGCGGGTTCACCCCTCCACTTT.

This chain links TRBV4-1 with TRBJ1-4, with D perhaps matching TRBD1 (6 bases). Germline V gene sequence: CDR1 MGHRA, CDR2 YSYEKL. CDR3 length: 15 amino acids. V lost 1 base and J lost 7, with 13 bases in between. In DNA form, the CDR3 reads TGCGCCAGCAGCCAAGTGGCGGGGGCCGTTGAAAAACTGTTTTTT. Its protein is CASSQVAGAVEKLFF.

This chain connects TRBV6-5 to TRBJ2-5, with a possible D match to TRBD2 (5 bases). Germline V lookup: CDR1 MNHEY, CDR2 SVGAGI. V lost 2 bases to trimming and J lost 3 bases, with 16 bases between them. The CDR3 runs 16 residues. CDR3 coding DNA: TGTGCCAGCAGTTACGGCTCGAGGGCGCGAAAAGAGACCCAGTACTTC. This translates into CASSYGSRARKETQYF.

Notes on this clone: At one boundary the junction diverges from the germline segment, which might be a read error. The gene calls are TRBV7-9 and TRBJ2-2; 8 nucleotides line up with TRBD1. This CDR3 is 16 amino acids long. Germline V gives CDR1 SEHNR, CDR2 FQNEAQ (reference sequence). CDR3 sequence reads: CSSSFTGTGGTGELFF. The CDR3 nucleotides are TGTTCCAGCAGCTTTACCGGGACAGGCGGCACCGGGGAGCTGTTTTTT.

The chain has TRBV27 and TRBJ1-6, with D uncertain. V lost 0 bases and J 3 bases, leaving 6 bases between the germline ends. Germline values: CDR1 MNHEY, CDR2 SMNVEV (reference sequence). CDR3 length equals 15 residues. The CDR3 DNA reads TGTGCCAGCAGTTTATCTGTCTTCTATAATTCACCCCTCCACTTT. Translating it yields CASSLSVFYNSPLHF.

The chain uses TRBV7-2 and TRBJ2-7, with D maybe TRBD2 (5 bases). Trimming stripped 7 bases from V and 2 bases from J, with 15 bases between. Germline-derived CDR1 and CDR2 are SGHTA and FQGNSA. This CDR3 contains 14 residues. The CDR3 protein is CASTLEAGTYEQYF. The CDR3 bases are TGTGCCAGCACCCTAGAGGCGGGTACCTACGAGCAGTACTTC.

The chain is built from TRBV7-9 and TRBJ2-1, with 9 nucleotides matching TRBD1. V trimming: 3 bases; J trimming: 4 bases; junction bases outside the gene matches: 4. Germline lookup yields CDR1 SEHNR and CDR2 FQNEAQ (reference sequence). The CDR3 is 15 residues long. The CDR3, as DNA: TGTGCCAGCAGCTTGGGGACAGGGCAGTACAATGAGCAGTTCTTC. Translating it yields CASSLGTGQYNEQFF. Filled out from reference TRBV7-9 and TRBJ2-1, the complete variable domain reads DTGVSQNPRHKITKRGQNVTFRCDPISEHNRLYWYRQTLGQGPEFLTYFQNEAQLEKSRLLSDRFSAERPKGSFSTLEIQRTEQGDSAMYLCASSLGTGQYNEQFFGPGTRLTVL.

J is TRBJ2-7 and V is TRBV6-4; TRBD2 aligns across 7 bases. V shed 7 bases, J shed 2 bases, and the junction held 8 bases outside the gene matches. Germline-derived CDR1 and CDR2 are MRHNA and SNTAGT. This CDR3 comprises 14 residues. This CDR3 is CASMRTRVTYEQYF. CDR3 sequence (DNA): TGTGCCAGCATGAGGACTAGAGTAACCTACGAGCAGTACTTC.

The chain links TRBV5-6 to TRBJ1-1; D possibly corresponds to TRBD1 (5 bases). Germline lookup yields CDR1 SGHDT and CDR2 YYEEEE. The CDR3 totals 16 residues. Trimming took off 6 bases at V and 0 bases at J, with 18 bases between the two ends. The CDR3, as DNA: TGTGCCAGCACCCTCTTGCGGACACGCCTGAACACTGAAGCTTTCTTT. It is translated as CASTLLRTRLNTEAFF.

Written as DNA, the CDR3 is TGCGCCAGCAGCCAAGAAGGGGGCAGTTGGCGGTTCTTC. It yields the protein CASSQEGGSWRFF. The chain links TRBV4-3 to TRBJ2-1, with TRBD1 identical over 7 bases. Unmatched junction bases numbered 8, after V lost 0 bases and J lost 15 bases. The CDR3 contains 13 residues. Germline CDR1 LGHNA, CDR2 YSLEER.

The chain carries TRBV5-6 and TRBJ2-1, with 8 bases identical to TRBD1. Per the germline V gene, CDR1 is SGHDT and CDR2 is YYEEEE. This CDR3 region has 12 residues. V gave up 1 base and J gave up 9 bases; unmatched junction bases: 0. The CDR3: CASSLTGGEQFF. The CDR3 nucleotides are TGTGCCAGCAGCTTGACAGGGGGTGAGCAGTTCTTC.

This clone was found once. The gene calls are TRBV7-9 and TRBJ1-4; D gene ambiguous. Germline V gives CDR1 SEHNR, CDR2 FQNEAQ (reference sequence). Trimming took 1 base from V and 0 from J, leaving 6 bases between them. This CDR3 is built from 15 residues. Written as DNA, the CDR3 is TGTGCCAGCAGCTTAGTAGCTGCAACTAATGAAAAACTGTTTTTT. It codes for CASSLVAATNEKLFF.

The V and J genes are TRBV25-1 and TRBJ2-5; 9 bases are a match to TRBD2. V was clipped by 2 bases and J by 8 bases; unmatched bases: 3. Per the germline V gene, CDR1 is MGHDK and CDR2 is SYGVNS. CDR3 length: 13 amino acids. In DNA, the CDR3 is TGTGCCAGCAGTGAAGCGGGGGGGAGCACCCAGTACTTC. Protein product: CASSEAGGSTQYF.